The 15 T cell receptor beta chains below all came from one sample that was sequenced in a study of shared clonotypes between healthy human individuals. Data came from immunoSEQ multiplex PCR; TCRdb stores just in-frame clones and leaves some out. The sample lists around 2,000,000 clones, about 95% occurring once. Selected positively for CCR7 and CD45RO-negative, naive CD8 cells excluded terminally differentiated effector memory CD45RA+ cells. Sequencing used naive CD8+ T cells sorted from blood. These receptors came from a man aged 18 to 30 in good health.

The rearrangement uses TRBV4-3 and TRBJ2-1; TRBD2 matches 9 bases. Trimming removed 4 bases from V and 4 bases from J; junction bases left unmatched: 8. CDR1 and CDR2 (germline): LGHNA, YSLEER. The CDR3 sequence is 16 residues long. The CDR3 DNA reads TGCGCCAGCAGCCCAAGCTCGGCGGGAGGGTACAATGAGCAGTTCTTC. It is translated as CASSPSSAGGYNEQFF.

The chain carries TRBV29-1 and TRBJ2-1; possibly TRBD2 for D (5 bases). The CDR3 sequence is 14 residues long. The germline V gene encodes CDR1 SQVTM and CDR2 ANQGSEA. With 4 bases removed from V and 5 bases from J, the gap between germline ends came to 15 bases. CDR3 bases: TGCAGCGTTGTCGGCAGGACTCTAAACAATGAGCAGTTCTTC. Its translation is CSVVGRTLNNEQFF.

To note about this clone: This sample also contains other DNA sequences that code for the same CDR3. In DNA form, the CDR3 reads TGCGCCAGCAGCCAGGACAGGGGCTACGAGCAGTACTTC. Translation gives CASSQDRGYEQYF. The rearrangement joins TRBV4-3 to TRBJ2-7, with TRBD1 identical over 9 bases. The V gene end was trimmed by 3 bases and the J gene end by 3 bases; junction bases not matched to a gene: 0. CDR1 is LGHNA and CDR2 is YSLEER in the germline V gene. CDR3 length: 13 residues.

The chain uses TRBV6-6 and TRBJ2-3; 7 bases are shared with TRBD2. The V gene's germline CDR1 is MNHNY and CDR2 SVGAGI (reference sequence). The CDR3 loop spans 16 amino acids. The V segment lost 5 bases and the J segment 2 bases; nucleotides outside the gene matches: 10. This chain's CDR3 is CASSPLAETYTDTQYF. CDR3 coding DNA: TGTGCCAGCAGTCCCCTAGCGGAAACGTACACAGATACGCAGTATTTT.

A single count supports this clone. The chain carries TRBV7-9 and TRBJ1-2; 7 positions match TRBD1. The junction had 8 bases not matched to a gene; V was cut back by 4 bases and J by 3 bases. This CDR3 has 15 residues. CDR1 SEHNR and CDR2 FQNEAQ come from the germline V gene (reference sequence). The CDR3 here is CASSSDLGGDYGYTF. In DNA, the CDR3 is TGTGCCAGCAGCTCCGACTTAGGGGGCGACTATGGCTACACCTTC.

CDR3 in amino acids: CASSLAVSNTGELFF. CDR3 bases: TGTGCCAGCAGCTTAGCCGTCTCGAACACCGGGGAGCTGTTTTTT. The chain is built from TRBV7-6 and TRBJ2-2; D is unresolved. This CDR3 is built from 15 residues. Trimming cost V 0 bases and J 0 bases, with 5 bases left between them. Germline CDR1 reads SGHVS; CDR2 reads FNYEAQ.

The chain links TRBV5-6 to TRBJ2-4, with no clear D. Germline lookup yields CDR1 SGHDT and CDR2 YYEEEE. The CDR3 has 12 amino acids. Trimming removed 1 base at V and 6 bases at J, with 5 bases between. The chain's CDR3 is CASSLSGNIQYF. CDR3 nucleotide sequence: TGTGCCAGCAGCTTGAGTGGAAACATTCAGTACTTC.

As for this clone: Other DNA sequences in the sample encode the same CDR3. This chain uses TRBV9 with TRBJ2-6; a possible D gene is TRBD2 (5 bases). The V gene lost 0 bases and the J gene lost 3 bases, with 7 bases spanning the gap. The CDR3 is made up of 15 amino acids. The germline CDR1 and CDR2 sequences are SGDLS and YYNGEE. The DNA of the CDR3 is TGTGCCAGCAGCGTAGATGGGAGTGGGGCCAACGTCCTGACTTTC. Residues: CASSVDGSGANVLTF. Based on the CDR3 plus reference TRBV9 and TRBJ2-6, the full variable domain is DSGVTQTPKHLITATGQRVTLRCSPRSGDLSVYWYQQSLDQGLQFLIQYYNGEERAKGNILERFSAQQFPDLHSELNLSSLELGDSALYFCASSVDGSGANVLTFGAGSRLTVL.

As to this clone: This clone may be a read error of a much larger clone one base away. This same CDR3 is encoded by further DNA sequences in the sample. V gene TRBV5-6 combines with J gene TRBJ1-1; D call uncertain. The germline CDR1 and CDR2 sequences are SGHDT and YYEEEE. The CDR3 runs to 12 residues. V was pared by 5 bases and J by 1 base, with 6 bases between. CDR3 sequence reads: CASSFGNTEAFF. CDR3 nucleotides: TGTGCCAGCAGTTTCGGGAACACTGAAGCTTTCTTT.

V usage is TRBV6-6 and J usage is TRBJ1-1, with TRBD1 as a possible D gene (5 bases). This CDR3 region has 15 residues. Germline CDR1 is MNHNY and CDR2 is SVGAGI (reference sequence). The V end was cut by 2 bases, the J end by 6 bases, with 16 bases between. CDR3 region: CASSYPQEGVPEAFF. As DNA, the CDR3 is TGTGCCAGCAGTTACCCCCAGGAAGGGGTCCCTGAAGCTTTCTTT.

The chain has TRBV11-2 and TRBJ2-7; 10 nucleotides agree with TRBD1. Losses at the gene ends were 3 bases for V and 3 bases for J; bases not matched to a gene: 8. This CDR3 spans 16 amino acids. CDR1 and CDR2 (germline): SGHAT, FQNNGV. In DNA, the CDR3 is TGTGCCAGCAGCTTGTCCACCGGGACAGGGGACTACGAGCAGTACTTC. Translating it yields CASSLSTGTGDYEQYF.

The rearrangement joins TRBV11-2 to TRBJ2-7; D may be TRBD1 (5 bases). V lost 1 base and J 2 bases, leaving 15 bases between the germline ends. The CDR3 spans 16 residues. Germline values: CDR1 SGHAT, CDR2 FQNNGV. The chain's CDR3 is CASSLGAAGLAYEQYF. DNA for the CDR3: TGTGCCAGCAGCTTAGGGGCGGCAGGGCTGGCCTACGAGCAGTACTTC.

For this clone: At one of its ends the junction is not consistent with the germline gene, which may arise from a read error. This chain links TRBV4-3 with TRBJ2-1; no clear D gene. In germline, CDR1 is LGHNA, CDR2 YSLEER. This CDR3 is 15 amino acids long. CDR3 in DNA: TGCGCCAGCAGCCAAGAAGTCCCCTCCAACAATGAGCAGTTCTTC. This sequence encodes CASSQEVPSNNEQFF.

This chain uses TRBV5-4 with TRBJ2-1; D is unclear. The V end was cut by 0 bases, the J end by 2 bases, with 9 bases between. The CDR3 length is 15 residues. Looked up from germline, CDR1 is SGHNT and CDR2 is YYREEE (reference sequence). The CDR3 DNA reads TGTGCCAGCAGCTTGGTTTCGGGCGCCTACAATGAGCAGTTCTTC. Translation: CASSLVSGAYNEQFF. The variable domain in full, completed from reference TRBV5-4 and TRBJ2-1, reads ETGVTQSPTHLIKTRGQQVTLRCSSQSGHNTVSWYQQALGQGPQFIFQYYREEENGRGNFPPRFSGLQFPNYSSELNVNALELDDSALYLCASSLVSGAYNEQFFGPGTRLTVL.

Note on this clone: This CDR3 is also generated by other DNA sequences in the sample. The CDR3 reads CASRTGDGYTF. CDR3 nucleotide sequence: TGTGCCAGCAGGACTGGCGATGGCTACACCTTC. The chain combines TRBV2 with TRBJ1-2; D unclear. The germline V gene encodes CDR1 SNHLY and CDR2 FYNNEI. V was cut by 6 bases and J by 6 bases, with 8 bases left in between. This CDR3 is 11 amino acids long.